Listed here are 21 T cell receptor beta chains from one sample, sequenced in a study of long-term antiretroviral therapy in people with HIV. They ran version v3.0 of the immunoSEQ assay at survey level. Sequenced by immunoSEQ multiplex PCR; TCRdb stores in-frame clones only, minus some. The table lists tens of thousands of clones, 90% to 95% of them singletons. This material consisted of unsorted PBMCs, taken 6 to 6.5 years after starting antiretroviral therapy. These receptors came from a man younger than 40 with HIV.

The chain couples TRBV2 to TRBJ1-2; TRBD1 aligns across 7 bases. This CDR3 region has 11 residues. Germline V gives CDR1 SNHLY, CDR2 FYNNEI. With V trimmed by 7 bases and J by 8 bases, 4 bases remained unmatched. This CDR3 is CASTRGQGYTF. For the CDR3, the DNA is TGTGCCAGCACAAGGGGGCAGGGCTACACCTTC.

The rearrangement links TRBV7-8 to TRBJ2-3, with D perhaps being TRBD1 or TRBD2 (5 bases each). There are 14 residues in the CDR3. Germline lookup yields CDR1 SGHVS and CDR2 FQNEAQ. The ends were cut back, 4 bases at V and 2 bases at J, with 10 bases in the middle. In DNA form, the CDR3 reads TGTGCCAGCAGCTCCGGGGCCTACACAGATACGCAGTATTTT. It is translated as CASSSGAYTDTQYF.

This chain uses TRBV4-3 with TRBJ2-1; tentative D call: TRBD1 (5 bases). The CDR3 has 16 residues. V was clipped by 4 bases and J by 9 bases, with 22 bases between them. Germline V lookup: CDR1 LGHNA, CDR2 YSLEER. The CDR3 DNA sequence: TGCGCCAGCAGCCCCACGTGGGGCTACGAGTTGGCTGAGCAGTTCTTC. Translated, it gives CASSPTWGYELAEQFF.

This clone was seen once. The rearrangement links TRBV5-1 to TRBJ2-1; either TRBD1 or TRBD2 may supply D (6 bases each). Germline values: CDR1 SGHRS, CDR2 YFSETQ. Trimming left V 4 bases short and J 10 bases short, with 21 bases between. The CDR3 totals 15 residues. CDR3 protein: CASSLRLTGAQEQFF. The CDR3 bases are TGCGCCAGCAGCCTACGGCTAACGGGGGCGCAGGAGCAGTTCTTC.

This rearrangement joins TRBV27 to TRBJ2-7; 7 positions match TRBD1. The CDR3 length is 15 residues. CDR1 is MNHEY, CDR2 SMNVEV, per germline (reference sequence). Trimming at V came to 6 bases and at J to 1 base, leaving 9 bases not matched to a gene. The CDR3 DNA is TGTGCCAGCAGGGTGGGACAGCGAGTATCCTACGAGCAGTACTTC. Translating gives CASRVGQRVSYEQYF.

The chain has TRBV9 and TRBJ2-3, with 7 bases lining up with TRBD1. CDR3 size: 15 residues. The J segment lost 2 bases and the V segment lost 4 bases, leaving 7 bases of the junction unmatched. CDR1 is SGDLS and CDR2 is YYNGEE in the germline V gene. The CDR3 protein is CASSQKGQFTDTQYF. CDR3 nucleotide sequence: TGTGCCAGCAGCCAAAAGGGACAGTTCACAGATACGCAGTATTTT.

This chain joins TRBV19 and TRBJ2-7, with D possibly TRBD2 on 6 matching bases. V lost 5 bases to trimming and J lost 3 bases, with 11 bases between them. Germline V lookup: CDR1 LNHDA, CDR2 SQIVND (reference sequence). The CDR3 extends over 13 amino acids. The CDR3 nucleotides read TGTGCCAGTAGTCTCTCGGAGGGCTACGAGCAGTACTTC. This gives the protein CASSLSEGYEQYF.

The chain combines TRBV30 with TRBJ2-2; TRBD2 is a possible D gene (6 bases). The CDR3 is 15 residues long. Germline loops: CDR1 GTSNPN, CDR2 SVGIG (reference sequence). Trimming removed 0 bases from V and 3 bases from J, with 11 bases in between. CDR3 DNA: TGTGCCTGGAGTGTGGGTCTAGCGTACACCGGGGAGCTGTTTTTT. The encoded protein is CAWSVGLAYTGELFF.

This rearrangement joins TRBV18 to TRBJ1-6; D unclear. The CDR3 has 17 amino acids. Trimming removed 6 bases from V and 0 bases from J, with 15 bases in between. Germline loops: CDR1 KGHSH, CDR2 LQKENI. The CDR3 region is CASSTLAGSSYNSPLHF. For the CDR3, the DNA is TGTGCCAGCTCTACTCTCGCAGGCAGCTCCTATAATTCACCCCTCCACTTT.

This sequence joins TRBV27 and TRBJ2-7; the D gene is possibly TRBD1 (5 bases). The germline V gene has CDR1 MNHEY and CDR2 SMNVEV (reference sequence). V lost 7 bases and J 5 bases, leaving 21 bases between the germline ends. This CDR3 spans 15 amino acids. The CDR3 region is CASKKGWPVSDEQYF. In DNA, the CDR3 is TGTGCCAGCAAAAAGGGGTGGCCGGTTTCCGACGAGCAGTACTTC.

In this sample, this clone turned up once. J is TRBJ2-1 and V is TRBV28, with a weak D call TRBD2 (5 bases). In germline, CDR1 is MDHEN, CDR2 SYDVKM. The ends were cut back, 5 bases at V and 9 bases at J, with 8 bases in the middle. The CDR3 contains 11 residues. The CDR3 sequence: CASSLRGEQFF. DNA for the CDR3: TGTGCCAGCAGTCTACGGGGTGAGCAGTTCTTC.

The chain uses TRBV9 and TRBJ2-5; D unclear. The CDR3 length is 15 residues. Trimming cost V 4 bases and J 5 bases, with 18 bases left between them. Germline loops: CDR1 SGDLS, CDR2 YYNGEE. CDR3 amino acids: CASSPGSSLGETQYF. The CDR3 nucleotides read TGTGCCAGCAGCCCCGGATCCTCACTTGGGGAGACCCAGTACTTC. Complete variable domain (other parts from reference TRBV9 and TRBJ2-5): DSGVTQTPKHLITATGQRVTLRCSPRSGDLSVYWYQQSLDQGLQFLIQYYNGEERAKGNILERFSAQQFPDLHSELNLSSLELGDSALYFCASSPGSSLGETQYFGPGTRLLVL.

The rearrangement joins TRBV2 to TRBJ2-7; a weak D match, TRBD2 (5 bases). This CDR3 region has 15 residues. V was trimmed by 6 bases and J by 5 bases, leaving 20 bases between them. Per germline, CDR1 SNHLY and CDR2 FYNNEI. The CDR3 sequence: CASRKEVSRNNEQYF. In DNA, the CDR3 is TGTGCCAGCAGGAAGGAGGTTAGCAGAAATAACGAGCAGTACTTC.

The V gene is TRBV4-1, the J gene TRBJ2-5; D not resolved. Germline CDR1 reads MGHRA; CDR2 reads YSYEKL. Deletions cut 0 bases from V and 4 bases from J, with 6 bases between. The CDR3 is made up of 13 amino acids. CDR3 loop: CASSQDEIETQYF. In DNA, the CDR3 is TGCGCCAGCAGCCAAGATGAGATAGAGACCCAGTACTTC.

The CDR3 nucleotides are TGTGCCAGCAGCACCTACGGGACAGGGCCCTATGGCTACACCTTC. Protein sequence: CASSTYGTGPYGYTF. The chain joins TRBV9 to TRBJ1-2; 9 bases are shared with TRBD1. CDR3 size: 15 residues. Germline loops: CDR1 SGDLS, CDR2 YYNGEE. The J segment lost 4 bases and the V segment lost 4 bases, leaving 8 bases of the junction unmatched.

This clone was picked up a small number of times. The genes are TRBV7-9 and TRBJ1-2; TRBD1 might be the D (5 bases). The CDR3 loop spans 15 amino acids. Germline CDR1 SEHNR, CDR2 FQNEAQ (reference sequence). V lost 4 bases and J lost 4, with 16 bases in between. The CDR3 DNA reads as TGTGCCAGCAGCTCGAGTCGGGACGGGGCCTATGGCTACACCTTC. Translation: CASSSSRDGAYGYTF.

This chain joins TRBV5-6 and TRBJ2-7, with 10 bases fitting TRBD1. The ends lost 3 bases at V and 6 bases at J; junction bases unmatched: 9. This CDR3 contains 15 residues. From germline, CDR1 is SGHDT and CDR2 YYEEEE. CDR3 nucleotide sequence: TGTGCCAGCAGCTCGACCGGGACAGGGGTATTCGAGCAGTACTTC. Amino acids: CASSSTGTGVFEQYF.

The chain employs TRBV7-2 and TRBJ2-7; D remains ambiguous. Trimming pared 4 bases from V and 6 bases from J, leaving 13 bases between. The CDR3 runs 13 residues. Looked up from germline, CDR1 is SGHTA and CDR2 is FQGNSA. The CDR3, as DNA: TGTGCCAGCAGCTACACGGGCCTGGTCGAGCAGTACTTC. It is translated as CASSYTGLVEQYF.

The J gene is TRBJ1-2, the V gene TRBV25-1, with a tentative D call TRBD1 (5 bases). This CDR3 region has 17 residues. The germline V gene encodes CDR1 MGHDK and CDR2 SYGVNS. V dropped 4 bases and J dropped 3 bases, with 21 bases sitting between them. The CDR3 nucleotides are TGTGCCAGCAGTGGAAATCGTTGGCGGGGGACCCACTATGGCTACACCTTC. Translating gives CASSGNRWRGTHYGYTF.

The chain has TRBV4-3 and TRBJ2-3, with D unresolved. Germline CDR1 reads LGHNA; CDR2 reads YSLEER. V dropped 3 bases and J dropped 3 bases, with 4 bases sitting between them. The CDR3 sequence is 12 residues long. The CDR3 region has the DNA TGCGCCAGCAGCCACACGACAGATACGCAGTATTTT. Translated: CASSHTTDTQYF.

The rearrangement joins TRBV2 to TRBJ1-2; 8 bases align to TRBD1. Germline loops: CDR1 SNHLY, CDR2 FYNNEI. The junction had 4 bases not matched to a gene; V was cut back by 3 bases and J by 4 bases. This CDR3 spans 14 amino acids. The CDR3, as DNA: TGTGCCAGCAGTGATCAGGGGGCCGCCTATGGCTACACCTTC. Protein product: CASSDQGAAYGYTF.